A single sample gave rise to the 32 T cell receptor beta chains below, sequenced in a study of blood T cell repertoires in COVID-19. Generated by immunoSEQ multiplex PCR, the TCRdb table keeps only in-frame clones and is missing some. The top ten clones hold 3% of a sample with roughly 170,000 clones, approximately 79% of them seen once. Sequences were obtained from peripheral blood. All receptors come from a woman older than 75 with acute or convalescent COVID-19.

The CDR3 is CASSQANRSPSYEQYF. The CDR3 coding sequence is TGTGCCAGCAGCCAGGCAAACAGGAGTCCCTCCTACGAGCAGTACTTC. The V gene is TRBV4-2, the J gene TRBJ2-7; the D gene is possibly TRBD1 (5 bases). Trimming left V 3 bases short and J 0 bases short, with 15 bases between. The CDR3 sequence is 16 residues long. Germline V CDR1 and CDR2: LGHNA, YNFKEQ.

The chain couples TRBV4-1 to TRBJ1-4; TRBD1 matches at 8 bases. In germline, CDR1 is MGHRA, CDR2 YSYEKL. This CDR3 has 14 amino acids. The junction had 3 bases not matched to a gene; V was cut back by 5 bases and J by 4 bases. The CDR3 coding sequence is TGCGCCAGCAGCAAGACAGGGGTTAATGAAAAACTGTTTTTT. Its translation is CASSKTGVNEKLFF.

This clone was detected a few times. This sequence joins TRBV6-5 and TRBJ1-6, with a tentative D call TRBD1 (5 bases). This CDR3 is 15 amino acids long. V dropped 5 bases and J dropped 7 bases, with 15 bases sitting between them. Looked up from germline, CDR1 is MNHEY and CDR2 is SVGAGI. The chain's CDR3 is CASSLRVMGNSPLHF. The CDR3 DNA is TGTGCCAGCAGTCTCAGGGTTATGGGAAATTCACCCCTCCACTTT.

The rearrangement links TRBV6-6 to TRBJ1-3, with D unclear. The length of the CDR3 is 14 residues. V dropped 7 bases and J dropped 0 bases, with 10 bases sitting between them. The germline V gene encodes CDR1 MNHNY and CDR2 SVGAGI (reference sequence). CDR3 amino acids: CASILTGSGNTIYF. The CDR3, as DNA: TGTGCCAGCATCTTAACCGGCTCTGGAAACACCATATATTTT.

The gene calls are TRBV6-1 and TRBJ1-5, with D tentatively TRBD1 (5 bases). The germline V and J ends were trimmed by 2 bases and 0 bases, with 29 bases remaining between them. CDR1 is MNHNS and CDR2 is SASEGT in the germline V gene. This CDR3 contains 22 residues. The CDR3 DNA follows: TGTGCCAGCAGTGAAATTCACTGGCTGCCAGGGTCTTGGGTAGATAGCAATCAGCCCCAGCATTTT. Translating it yields CASSEIHWLPGSWVDSNQPQHF.

This chain links TRBV4-1 with TRBJ1-6, with TRBD1 identical over 8 bases. Germline CDR1 and CDR2: MGHRA and YSYEKL. V lost 3 bases to trimming and J lost 7 bases; unmatched junction nucleotides: 8. There are 16 residues in the CDR3. This chain's CDR3 is CASSQSRDRSNSPLHF. As DNA, the CDR3 is TGCGCCAGCAGCCAGTCCCGGGACAGGAGCAATTCACCCCTCCACTTT.

This clone was counted a single time. The chain carries TRBV18 and TRBJ2-1; D not resolved. The CDR3 covers 14 residues. Per germline, CDR1 KGHSH and CDR2 LQKENI. The V and J ends lost 2 bases and 4 bases respectively, with 9 bases between them. The CDR3 DNA is TGTGCCAGCTCACCAGTGGCAGCGTACAATGAGCAGTTCTTC. This encodes CASSPVAAYNEQFF.

This clone was recorded a few times. The rearrangement joins TRBV11-3 to TRBJ2-5; the match to TRBD2 covers 13 bases. The length of the CDR3 is 13 residues. J was trimmed by 9 bases and V by 5 bases; bases with no gene match: 3. Germline-derived CDR1 and CDR2 are SGHNT and YENEEA. CDR3 residues: CASSLGTSGAQYF. The CDR3 DNA reads as TGTGCCAGCAGCCTTGGGACTAGCGGGGCCCAGTACTTC.

CDR3 amino acids: CASSQRTGASNEQFF. DNA for the CDR3: TGCGCCAGCAGCCAAAGGACAGGTGCCTCCAATGAGCAGTTCTTC. The V and J genes are TRBV4-3 and TRBJ2-1, with 7 positions matching TRBD1. The ends lost 2 bases at V and 6 bases at J; junction bases unmatched: 7. Germline V gives CDR1 LGHNA, CDR2 YSLEER. CDR3 size: 15 residues.

This chain connects TRBV6-5 to TRBJ2-3; 9 bases match TRBD2. Germline V lookup: CDR1 MNHEY, CDR2 SVGAGI. V shed 2 bases and J 7 bases; nucleotides not matched to a gene: 7. The CDR3 spans 15 residues. DNA of the CDR3: TGTGCCAGCAGTTACCAGCGCGGGGGGGGGAATACGCAGTATTTT. Protein sequence: CASSYQRGGGNTQYF.

This sequence joins TRBV6-2 or TRBV6-3 and TRBJ2-7; tentatively, D is TRBD1 (6 bases). Trimming took off 0 bases at V and 9 bases at J, with 18 bases between the two ends. The germline V gene encodes CDR1 MNHEY and CDR2 SVGEGT. The CDR3 consists of 15 residues. The CDR3 DNA sequence: TGTGCCAGCAGTTACTCGGCAGGGGTAGTCTTTCGGCAGTACTTC. Its protein is CASSYSAGVVFRQYF.

Only a few counts were recorded for this clone. CDR3 sequence: CASSQDSSDTQYF. The CDR3 region has the DNA TGTGCCAGCAGCCAGGACAGCTCCGATACGCAGTATTTT. The chain uses TRBV7-2 and TRBJ2-3, with TRBD1 as a possible D gene (6 bases). CDR3 size: 13 residues. Trimming took 5 bases from V and 6 from J, leaving 12 bases between them. CDR1 SGHTA and CDR2 FQGNSA come from the germline V gene.

The chain joins TRBV11-1 to TRBJ2-5; a weak D match, TRBD1 (5 bases). The CDR3 has 13 amino acids. Trimming took off 2 bases at V and 2 bases at J, with 6 bases between the two ends. Germline CDR1 is SGHAT and CDR2 is FQDESV (reference sequence). CDR3: CASSLPGQETQYF. DNA of the CDR3: TGTGCCAGCAGCTTACCAGGGCAAGAGACCCAGTACTTC.

This clone has just one count. V gene TRBV19 combines with J gene TRBJ2-3, with D possibly matching TRBD2 (5 bases). Trimming took off 5 bases at V and 0 bases at J, with 12 bases between the two ends. Per germline, CDR1 LNHDA and CDR2 SQIVND (reference sequence). This CDR3 has 15 amino acids. CDR3: CASSSSQRSTDTQYF. DNA for the CDR3: TGTGCCAGTAGTTCCTCGCAGCGGAGCACAGATACGCAGTATTTT.

The V call is TRBV29-1, the J call TRBJ1-2, with no clear D. V was clipped by 1 base and J by 13 bases, with 13 bases between them. The CDR3 has 11 amino acids. CDR1 and CDR2 (germline): SQVTM, ANQGSEA. This CDR3 reads CSVEVSTWATF. DNA for the CDR3: TGCAGCGTTGAAGTGAGCACTTGGGCCACCTTC.

This chain joins TRBV9 and TRBJ2-3; D ambiguous. Germline values: CDR1 SGDLS, CDR2 YYNGEE. This CDR3 is 17 amino acids long. V shed 3 bases and J shed 1 base, with 18 bases lying between them. CDR3 loop: CASSDHSTVLGTDTQYF. The CDR3 coding sequence is TGTGCCAGCAGCGACCATTCGACTGTACTTGGCACAGATACGCAGTATTTT.

This clone was observed a single time. The rearrangement uses TRBV28 and TRBJ1-5; 9 bases match TRBD1. The V and J ends lost 5 bases and 6 bases, in that order; junction bases with no gene match: 8. Germline-derived CDR1 and CDR2 are MDHEN and SYDVKM. CDR3 length: 15 residues. The DNA for the CDR3 is TGTGCCAGCAGTCCTGGGACAGGGTTGGTTCAGCCCCAGCATTTT. Amino acids: CASSPGTGLVQPQHF. The full variable domain, its missing parts supplied by reference TRBV28 and TRBJ1-5, is DVKVTQSSRYLVKRTGEKVFLECVQDMDHENMFWYRQDPGLGLRLIYFSYDVKMKEKGDIPEGYSVSREKKERFSLILESASTNQTSMYLCASSPGTGLVQPQHFGDGTRLSIL.

This clone was found a few times. This rearrangement joins TRBV2 to TRBJ2-7; TRBD2 agrees at 8 bases. Germline assignment: CDR1 SNHLY and CDR2 FYNNEI. This CDR3 region has 14 residues. The V and J ends lost 8 bases and 0 bases, in that order; junction bases with no gene match: 6. CDR3 amino acids: CASLREGVSYEQYF. The CDR3 coding sequence is TGTGCCAGCCTACGGGAGGGGGTCTCCTACGAGCAGTACTTC.

The rearrangement joins TRBV21-1 to TRBJ2-7; the table gives TRBD1 as D, unverified against the DNA. TRBV21-1 is tagged as a pseudogene. The CDR3 runs 16 residues. The CDR3 spells CASSKALLAGDGEQYF. The CDR3 region has the DNA TGTGCCAGCAGCAAAGCGCTTTTGGCAGGGGACGGCGAGCAGTACTTC.

The rearrangement uses TRBV7-8 and TRBJ2-2; 14 bases agree with TRBD2. Unmatched junction bases numbered 8, after V lost 4 bases and J lost 7 bases. The CDR3 extends over 17 amino acids. CDR1 SGHVS and CDR2 FQNEAQ come from the germline V gene. The CDR3 DNA is TGTGCCAGCAGCTCCCTAGGGACTAGCGGGAGTATCGGGGAGCTGTTTTTT. Protein product: CASSSLGTSGSIGELFF.

The CDR3 nucleotides are TGCGCCAGCAGGCCGGGACAGGGGGTCGGTGGCTACACCTTC. It is translated as CASRPGQGVGGYTF. The genes are TRBV5-1 and TRBJ1-2, with 11 positions matching TRBD1. This CDR3 has 14 amino acids. The V and J ends lost 5 bases and 7 bases, in that order; junction bases with no gene match: 7. In germline, CDR1 is SGHRS, CDR2 YFSETQ. Filled out from reference TRBV5-1 and TRBJ1-2, the complete variable domain reads KAGVTQTPRYLIKTRGQQVTLSCSPISGHRSVSWYQQTPGQGLQFLFEYFSETQRNKGNFPGRFSGRQFSNSRSEMNVSTLELGDSALYLCASRPGQGVGGYTFGSGTRLTVV.

The gene calls are TRBV19 and TRBJ2-1; 9 bases align to TRBD2. Germline loops: CDR1 LNHDA, CDR2 SQIVND (reference sequence). With V trimmed by 1 base and J by 8 bases, 6 bases remained unmatched. The CDR3 contains 15 residues. CDR3 region: CASSIGSGRSDEQFF. The CDR3 DNA reads as TGTGCCAGTAGTATAGGTAGCGGGAGATCGGATGAGCAGTTCTTC.

V gene TRBV12-5 combines with J gene TRBJ1-2; weak D call: TRBD1 (5 bases). The V and J ends lost 3 bases and 8 bases respectively, with 13 bases between them. There are 13 residues in the CDR3. Germline CDR1 LGHNT, CDR2 FRNRAP. For the CDR3, the DNA is TGTGCTAGTGGTTTCCCCTCCGGGGGAGGCTACACCTTC. This encodes CASGFPSGGGYTF.

This clone appeared a few times. V and J are TRBV5-6 and TRBJ2-3, with D possibly being TRBD1 (6 bases). Germline V CDR1 and CDR2: SGHDT, YYEEEE. CDR3 size: 17 residues. V was cut by 4 bases and J by 5 bases, with 23 bases left in between. The chain's CDR3 is CASSQVTGGQTQDTQYF. CDR3 sequence (DNA): TGTGCCAGCAGCCAGGTGACCGGCGGACAGACGCAAGATACGCAGTATTTT.

This chain connects TRBV6-1 to TRBJ1-5; D might be TRBD1 (5 bases). The V and J ends lost 1 base and 6 bases respectively, with 25 bases between them. The CDR3 sequence is 19 residues long. The germline gives CDR1 MNHNS, CDR2 SASEGT. CDR3 DNA sequence: TGTGCCAGCAGTGAAGTCGCGAGCAGGGAATGGATGAGGAGTCAGCCCCAGCATTTT. Translation gives CASSEVASREWMRSQPQHF.

This clone was detected only once. The gene calls are TRBV7-9 and TRBJ1-1, with D uncertain. CDR1 is SEHNR, CDR2 FQNEAQ, per germline (reference sequence). The CDR3 is 13 amino acids. V dropped 1 base and J dropped 6 bases, with 9 bases sitting between them. This chain's CDR3 is CASSLVGVPEAFF. The CDR3 DNA sequence: TGTGCCAGCAGCTTAGTCGGAGTCCCTGAAGCTTTCTTT.

The rearrangement links TRBV7-9 to TRBJ1-2; 8 nucleotides match TRBD1. V was clipped by 5 bases and J by 2 bases; unmatched bases: 7. The CDR3 length is 15 residues. The V gene's germline CDR1 is SEHNR and CDR2 FQNEAQ (reference sequence). CDR3: CASSGRQGRNYGYTF. For the CDR3, the DNA is TGTGCCAGCAGCGGTCGACAGGGGAGAAACTATGGCTACACCTTC.

This clone was detected a few times. The chain couples TRBV4-2 to TRBJ2-5; the match to TRBD1 covers 11 bases. The germline V gene encodes CDR1 LGHNA and CDR2 YNFKEQ. This CDR3 is 15 amino acids long. With V trimmed by 4 bases and J by 1 base, 2 bases remained unmatched. This CDR3 reads CASSRGQGAQETQYF. CDR3 nucleotides: TGTGCCAGCAGCCGAGGACAGGGGGCCCAAGAGACCCAGTACTTC.

This clone is a singleton in its sample. The chain combines TRBV18 with TRBJ1-2, with D unclear. The length of the CDR3 is 13 residues. Germline CDR1 and CDR2: KGHSH and LQKENI. With 2 bases removed from V and 1 base from J, the gap between germline ends came to 5 bases. The CDR3 loop reads CASSPGLNYGYTF. The CDR3, as DNA: TGTGCCAGCTCACCAGGGCTTAACTATGGCTACACCTTC.

The rearrangement joins TRBV5-4 to TRBJ2-1; TRBD2 agrees at 9 bases. Per the germline V gene, CDR1 is SGHNT and CDR2 is YYREEE (reference sequence). The CDR3 runs 16 residues. J lost 6 bases, V lost 1 base, and 8 bases had no gene match. Here the CDR3 DNA reads TGTGCCAGCAGCTTGAGCGGGGGGCGACGGGGCAATGAGCAGTTCTTC. Its protein product is CASSLSGGRRGNEQFF. Full variable domain (missing parts from reference TRBV5-4 and TRBJ2-1): ETGVTQSPTHLIKTRGQQVTLRCSSQSGHNTVSWYQQALGQGPQFIFQYYREEENGRGNFPPRFSGLQFPNYSSELNVNALELDDSALYLCASSLSGGRRGNEQFFGPGTRLTVL.

As for this clone: One end of the junction varies from germline; a read error may be responsible. This CDR3 is CASGLGGNHYEQYF. The DNA for the CDR3 is TGTGCCAGCGGCTTGGGAGGGAACCACTACGAGCAGTACTTC. The chain links TRBV5-4 to TRBJ2-7; 7 positions match TRBD2. The CDR3 contains 14 residues. Germline V lookup: CDR1 SGHNT, CDR2 YYREEE (reference sequence).

This sequence joins TRBV6-5 and TRBJ2-7; 8 nucleotides match TRBD1. Germline assignment: CDR1 MNHEY and CDR2 SVGAGI. The CDR3 has 15 amino acids. Unmatched junction bases numbered 5, after V lost 3 bases and J lost 1 base. In nucleotides, the CDR3 is TGTGCCAGCAGTTATCGTAGGGACAGGTCCTACGAGCAGTACTTC. Protein sequence: CASSYRRDRSYEQYF.